This TCR beta chain is drawn from a study of CD8 T cells in Susac syndrome. With random hexamers, reverse transcription was performed on about 0.5 to 1 ug of RNA. By means of immunoSEQ multiplex PCR, TCR beta CDR3 spanning 54 Vbeta and 13 Jbeta underwent amplification. TCRdb used MiXCR to reprocess the immunoSEQ multiplex PCR reads, holding one entry per CDR3 protein. This table has 250,000 to 350,000 distinct CDR3 sequences, roughly 84% appearing once. About this clonotype: Its target is not known.

This CDR3 region has 14 residues. Germline-derived CDR1 and CDR2 are MGHRA and YSYEKL. V shed 2 bases and J shed 5 bases, with 12 bases lying between them. TCR beta was sequenced from blood CD8+ and CD4+ T cells. Overall study findings and caveats: As acknowledged by the study, its TCR sequencing and HLA analysis included a relatively small number of individuals.

The TCR originated in a human donor with multiple sclerosis. The material sequenced was CD8+ T cells from PBMCs. The genes are TRBV4-1 and TRBJ2-5; D ambiguous. In DNA, the CDR3 is TGCGCCAGCAGCCAACTAGAAGGCAGGGAGACCCAGTACTTC. It specifies CASSQLEGRETQYF.